These 25 T cell receptor beta chains were all obtained from the same sample, sequenced in a study of control samples from healthy donors and cancer patients. TCRdb's table, derived via immunoSEQ multiplex PCR, lists solely in-frame clones and lacks some. The data contain 150,000 or so clones, about 91% of them singletons. Sequencing was performed on blood. The receptors shown here come from a woman between 25 and 40 years old in good health.

CDR3 sequence: CASSLPRTDTEAFF. In DNA form, the CDR3 reads TGTGCCAGCAGCCTTCCCCGGACGGACACTGAAGCTTTCTTT. The V gene is TRBV11-2, the J gene TRBJ1-1; D uncertain. This CDR3 has 14 residues. V gave up 5 bases and J gave up 3 bases, with 13 bases separating them. Germline V gene sequence: CDR1 SGHAT, CDR2 FQNNGV.

The J gene is TRBJ1-1, the V gene TRBV6-6; 9 bases match TRBD1. Germline V gene sequence: CDR1 MNHNY, CDR2 SVGAGI (reference sequence). V shed 5 bases, J shed 1 base, and the junction held 8 bases outside the gene matches. This CDR3 has 16 residues. This chain's CDR3 is CASSPWTGAGNTEAFF. The CDR3 DNA is TGTGCCAGCAGTCCTTGGACAGGGGCGGGGAACACTGAAGCTTTCTTT.

Only one count was recorded for this clone. This chain links TRBV5-1 with TRBJ1-2; tentative D call: TRBD1 (6 bases). Trimming took 0 bases from V and 6 from J, leaving 15 bases between them. The CDR3 spans 15 residues. Germline loops: CDR1 SGHRS, CDR2 YFSETQ. This chain's CDR3 is CASSLVVGTSDGYTF. CDR3 coding DNA: TGCGCCAGCAGCTTGGTTGTCGGGACATCTGATGGCTACACCTTC. The full variable domain, completed using reference TRBV5-1 and TRBJ1-2, is KAGVTQTPRYLIKTRGQQVTLSCSPISGHRSVSWYQQTPGQGLQFLFEYFSETQRNKGNFPGRFSGRQFSNSRSEMNVSTLELGDSALYLCASSLVVGTSDGYTFGSGTRLTVV.

The J gene is TRBJ1-5, the V gene TRBV18, with 10 positions matching TRBD1. The V segment lost 5 bases and the J segment 6 bases; nucleotides outside the gene matches: 16. The CDR3 sequence is 18 residues long. Germline V CDR1 and CDR2: KGHSH, LQKENI. CDR3 bases: TGTGCCAGCTCAACCAATAACGGACAGGGGGAAAGAGGTCAGCCCCAGCATTTT. Encoded protein: CASSTNNGQGERGQPQHF.

The genes are TRBV6-5 and TRBJ2-7, with TRBD2 matching 10 bases. The CDR3 has 15 amino acids. V shed 2 bases and J 7 bases; nucleotides not matched to a gene: 8. In germline, CDR1 is MNHEY, CDR2 SVGAGI. This CDR3 is CASSYGLAGVVEQYF. In DNA form, the CDR3 reads TGTGCCAGCAGTTACGGGCTAGCGGGAGTCGTTGAGCAGTACTTC.

The chain uses TRBV6-6 and TRBJ2-3; D is undetermined. This CDR3 spans 13 amino acids. Germline values: CDR1 MNHNY, CDR2 SVGAGI (reference sequence). Deletions cut 8 bases from V and 2 bases from J, with 11 bases between. CDR3 sequence reads: CASGRPTTDTQYF. In DNA, the CDR3 is TGTGCCAGCGGCAGACCCACCACAGATACGCAGTATTTT.

The V and J genes are TRBV4-1 and TRBJ2-1; TRBD1 matches at 9 bases. V gave up 1 base and J gave up 8 bases; unmatched junction bases: 12. CDR3 size: 17 residues. Germline CDR1 is MGHRA and CDR2 is YSYEKL. CDR3 nucleotide sequence: TGCGCCAGCAGCCAAGGATATAACAGGGGGCGCGTGGATGAGCAGTTCTTC. Translating it yields CASSQGYNRGRVDEQFF.

This clone occurred once. The CDR3 coding sequence is TGTGCCACCAGCAGAGATCGCGGGGACGGTGCCAAAAACATTCAGTACTTC. This encodes CATSRDRGDGAKNIQYF. This chain uses TRBV15 with TRBJ2-4, with a possible D match to TRBD2 (6 bases). The CDR3 has 17 residues. V lost 0 bases and J lost 1, with 13 bases in between. Germline V gives CDR1 LNHNV, CDR2 YYDKDF (reference sequence).

The chain has TRBV6-5 and TRBJ2-7; 8 nucleotides align to TRBD1. V lost 2 bases to trimming and J lost 11 bases; unmatched junction nucleotides: 8. The CDR3 totals 13 residues. From germline, CDR1 is MNHEY and CDR2 SVGAGI. The CDR3 sequence: CASSYSTGGLEYF. The CDR3 bases are TGTGCCAGCAGTTACAGTACAGGGGGTCTAGAGTACTTC.

The chain combines TRBV24-1 with TRBJ2-2; D may correspond to TRBD1 or TRBD2 (5 bases each). Trimming took off 9 bases at V and 0 bases at J, with 10 bases between the two ends. The CDR3 length is 14 residues. Looked up from germline, CDR1 is KGHDR and CDR2 is SFDVKD. This CDR3 reads CATGTVTNTGELFF. The CDR3 DNA follows: TGTGCCACCGGGACGGTGACGAACACCGGGGAGCTGTTTTTT.

This clone was recorded once. The chain combines TRBV7-9 with TRBJ2-7, with 7 positions matching TRBD1. After removal of 0 bases from V and 4 bases from J, the junction contained 3 bases not matched to a gene. This CDR3 spans 14 amino acids. Germline V gene data show CDR1 as SEHNR and CDR2 as FQNEAQ (reference sequence). The CDR3, as DNA: TGTGCCAGCAGCTTAGCAAACAGGGGTTACGAGCAGTACTTC. Translation: CASSLANRGYEQYF.

The chain recombines TRBV24-1 with TRBJ2-1, with D possibly matching TRBD1 (8 bases). The CDR3 is made up of 15 amino acids. Germline-derived CDR1 and CDR2 are KGHDR and SFDVKD. V lost 3 bases, J lost 9 bases, and 17 bases lay in between. This CDR3 reads CATSDTLTGEGEQFF. The CDR3, as DNA: TGTGCCACCAGTGATACGTTGACAGGGGAGGGTGAGCAGTTCTTC.

This clone came up once. The chain couples TRBV6-5 to TRBJ1-1; no clear D. Germline loops: CDR1 MNHEY, CDR2 SVGAGI. This CDR3 has 14 amino acids. Trimming shortened V by 5 bases and J by 0 bases, and 10 bases separated the two germline ends. The CDR3 loop reads CASSPQLLNTEAFF. The CDR3 coding sequence is TGTGCCAGCAGTCCACAGCTGTTGAACACTGAAGCTTTCTTT.

This rearrangement joins TRBV4-1 to TRBJ1-1; D is unclear. The CDR3 extends over 12 amino acids. The germline CDR1 and CDR2 sequences are MGHRA and YSYEKL. V was clipped by 4 bases and J by 11 bases, with 14 bases between them. The CDR3 DNA is TGCGCCAGCAGCCCCCCCAGAGGCTTGGCTTTCTTT. Residues: CASSPPRGLAFF.

This chain uses TRBV5-1 with TRBJ2-3; 11 positions agree with TRBD2. Trimming took 4 bases from V and 7 from J; bases not matched to a gene: 8. The CDR3 is made up of 15 amino acids. Germline lookup yields CDR1 SGHRS and CDR2 YFSETQ. CDR3 nucleotide sequence: TGCGCCAGCAGCCTAAGACTAGCGGGATTGAATACGCAGTATTTT. Protein sequence: CASSLRLAGLNTQYF. The variable domain in full, with the rest retrieved from reference TRBV5-1 and TRBJ2-3, is KAGVTQTPRYLIKTRGQQVTLSCSPISGHRSVSWYQQTPGQGLQFLFEYFSETQRNKGNFPGRFSGRQFSNSRSEMNVSTLELGDSALYLCASSLRLAGLNTQYFGPGTRLTVL.

This clone was recorded only once. The chain combines TRBV11-3 with TRBJ1-1, with D possibly being TRBD1 (5 bases). Trimming took 3 bases from V and 5 from J, leaving 10 bases between them. The CDR3 sequence is 13 residues long. Germline lookup yields CDR1 SGHNT and CDR2 YENEEA. CDR3 loop: CASSLAGGTEAFF. DNA for the CDR3: TGTGCCAGCAGCTTGGCCGGGGGGACTGAAGCTTTCTTT.

This chain joins TRBV4-2 and TRBJ1-4; a weak D match, TRBD1 (6 bases). CDR1 LGHNA and CDR2 YNFKEQ come from the germline V gene. This CDR3 is built from 15 residues. The V end lost 2 bases, the J end lost 8 bases, and 15 bases lay between the germline ends. DNA of the CDR3: TGTGCCAGCAGCCAACAGGGGCACATGGGGGAAAAACTGTTTTTT. The encoded protein is CASSQQGHMGEKLFF.

The rearrangement links TRBV25-1 to TRBJ2-7; a weak D match, TRBD2 (5 bases). Germline V gene data show CDR1 as MGHDK and CDR2 as SYGVNS. V gave up 10 bases and J gave up 2 bases, with 9 bases separating them. CDR3 length equals 11 residues. The CDR3 nucleotides read TGTGCCACCGGGGTTGCCTACGAGCAGTACTTC. Its translation is CATGVAYEQYF.

V is TRBV3-1 (or the pseudogene TRBV3-2) and J is TRBJ1-3; D is unclear. CDR1 is LGHDT and CDR2 is YNNKEL in the germline V gene (reference sequence). The CDR3 is 13 amino acids. The V gene lost 4 bases and the J gene lost 9 bases, with 13 bases spanning the gap. CDR3 loop: CASSPPGVPTIYF. CDR3 in DNA: TGTGCCAGCAGCCCCCCCGGGGTCCCCACCATATATTTT.

The J gene is TRBJ1-6, the V gene TRBV5-4; no reliable D call. V lost 6 bases and J 9 bases, leaving 19 bases between the germline ends. This CDR3 has 15 amino acids. CDR1 is SGHNT, CDR2 YYREEE, per germline (reference sequence). The CDR3: CASKVSLGESSPLHF. The CDR3 DNA sequence: TGTGCCAGCAAGGTCTCGTTGGGCGAGTCTTCACCCCTCCACTTT.

The rearrangement uses TRBV19 and TRBJ2-5; TRBD1 is a possible D gene (5 bases). The CDR3 runs to 13 residues. V was clipped by 7 bases and J by 5 bases, with 14 bases between them. Per germline, CDR1 LNHDA and CDR2 SQIVND (reference sequence). The DNA for the CDR3 is TGTGCCAGTACAGGGAAGGTTGGGGAGACCCAGTACTTC. It specifies CASTGKVGETQYF.

The CDR3 DNA reads as TGTGCCAGCAGCTTAGGGGGATCGAACACCCTCACTCATTCACCCCTCCACTTT. Translated: CASSLGGSNTLTHSPLHF. The V call is TRBV7-6, the J call TRBJ1-6; D not certain. Trimming stripped 1 base from V and 8 bases from J, with 21 bases between. This CDR3 spans 18 amino acids. The germline V gene encodes CDR1 SGHVS and CDR2 FNYEAQ.

This rearrangement joins TRBV2 to TRBJ2-3; 9 nucleotides line up with TRBD1. Germline V gives CDR1 SNHLY, CDR2 FYNNEI. The CDR3 runs 14 residues. V was pared by 7 bases and J by 4 bases, with 6 bases of the junction left unmatched. CDR3 loop: CASNIGTGPDTQYF. In nucleotides, the CDR3 is TGTGCCAGCAACATCGGGACAGGGCCAGATACGCAGTATTTT.

The chain combines TRBV6-1 with TRBJ2-7, with 7 positions matching TRBD1. In germline, CDR1 is MNHNS, CDR2 SASEGT. The CDR3 has 14 amino acids. Trimming at V came to 2 bases and at J to 6 bases, leaving 7 bases not matched to a gene. CDR3 amino acids: CASSEQRGRTEQYV. The CDR3 DNA reads TGTGCCAGCAGTGAACAAAGGGGGCGCACCGAGCAGTACGTC.

The genes are TRBV5-1 and TRBJ2-1; 8 positions agree with TRBD2. The CDR3 loop spans 16 amino acids. CDR1 SGHRS and CDR2 YFSETQ come from the germline V gene. Trimming at V came to 2 bases and at J to 6 bases, leaving 10 bases not matched to a gene. The CDR3 DNA is TGCGCCAGCAGCTTCAAAGCCGGGAGGGCCGGCAATGAGCAGTTCTTC. This codes for CASSFKAGRAGNEQFF.